These T cell receptor beta chains were read from a single sample in a study of T-cell reconstitution after alpha-beta-depleted transplantation in children. One entry per CDR3 protein, called by TCRdb with MiXCR from the PCR reads. The sample shows roughly 500,000 distinct CDR3 sequences, about 10% of them seen only once. Sequencing was performed on PBMCs, taken before TCRalphabeta/CD19-depleted stem cell transplant. The receptors originated from a child younger than 10 with inherited bone marrow failure, due to receive a stem cell transplant. The CDR3 runs from the conserved cysteine through the conserved F or W. Fields, in order: V gene, J gene, D gene, clone size, CDR3 DNA, CDR3 protein. A D gene is named only where the DNA matches it firmly. Clone size is not always given. Where it is, it says once, few, many or a class for expanded clones.

>TRBV12-3/TRBV12-4|TRBJ2-1|.|many
TGTGCCAGCAGCCCCCCGCATATTGAGTCATATGAGCAGTTCTTC
CASSPPHIESYEQFF
>TRBV9|TRBJ1-3|.|.
TGTGCCAGCAGCGTAAACTCTGGAAACACCATATATTTT
CASSVNSGNTIYF
>TRBV4-3|TRBJ2-1|TRBD2|many
TGCGCCAGCAGCCAAGGTACTAGCGGGAGCAATGAGCAGTTCTTC
CASSQGTSGSNEQFF
>TRBV25-1|TRBJ1-4|TRBD1|many
TGTGCCAGCGGACCGCCGGGACAGCAACCAACTAATGAAAAACTGTTTTTT
CASGPPGQQPTNEKLFF
>TRBV9|TRBJ2-2|.|many
TGTGCCAGCAGCGTAGATGGGGGGGAGCTGTTTTTT
CASSVDGGELFF
>TRBV27|TRBJ1-3|.|many
TGTGCCAGCAGCAGCGGGGCTTCTGGAAACACCATATATTTT
CASSSGASGNTIYF
>TRBV9|TRBJ1-3|.|many
TGTGCCAGCAGCGTAGAGGGCTCTGGAAACACCATATATTTT
CASSVEGSGNTIYF
>TRBV20-1|TRBJ2-7|.|many
TGCAGTGCCCCTCGGGGTAGCCTCTACGAGCAGTACTTC
CSAPRGSLYEQYF
>TRBV11-2|TRBJ1-1|.|many
TGTGCCAGCAGCTTAGTTGAGGGAACTGAAGCTTTCTTT
CASSLVEGTEAFF
>TRBV12-3/TRBV12-4|TRBJ2-1|TRBD2|many
TGTGCCAGCAGCATTGGGACTAGTCTCTTTTACAATGAGCAGTTCTTC
CASSIGTSLFYNEQFF
>TRBV18|TRBJ2-7|TRBD2|many
TGTGCCAGCTCACCGACTAGCGGAGGCCCCTACGAGCAGTACTTC
CASSPTSGGPYEQYF
>TRBV4-3|TRBJ2-3|TRBD2|few
TGCGCCAGCAGCCAATTACCGGGACTAGTCTTAGATACGCAGTATTTT
CASSQLPGLVLDTQYF
>TRBV7-9|TRBJ1-1|.|few
TGTGCCAGCAGCTTAGGTCCAGCTAGGATGAACACTGAAGCTTTCTTT
CASSLGPARMNTEAFF
>TRBV12-3/TRBV12-4|TRBJ2-7|.|many
TGTGCCAGCAGTCCGAACCCTGGGGGCTACGGCTCCTACGAGCAGTACTTC
CASSPNPGGYGSYEQYF
>TRBV20-1|TRBJ2-1|TRBD2|.
TGCAGTGCTAGAGATCACCCGGGAGGGCTAAATGAGCAGTTCTTC
CSARDHPGGLNEQFF
>TRBV12-3/TRBV12-4|TRBJ2-5|TRBD1|.
TGTGCCAGCAGTCTGACAGGGTCGGGGGAGACCCAGTACTTC
CASSLTGSGETQYF
>TRBV28|TRBJ2-1|.|.
TGTGCCAGCAGTTTAGGGTTCCTAAAGGTTGAGCAGTTCTTC
CASSLGFLKVEQFF
>TRBV7-2|TRBJ2-1|.|many
TGTGCCAGCAGCTTAGGCGGGGTGCATGAGCAGTTCTTC
CASSLGGVHEQFF
>TRBV7-6|TRBJ1-4|.|few
TGTGCCAGCACCCCCAGGGCCGGGGATGAAAAACTGTTTTTT
CASTPRAGDEKLFF
>TRBV12-3/TRBV12-4|TRBJ1-5|.|many
TGTGCCACCTGGGGGGGCAGGAGCAATCAGCCCCAGCATTTT
CATWGGRSNQPQHF
>TRBV12-3/TRBV12-4|TRBJ2-7|.|.
TGTGCCAGCAGACTAACATACGAGCAGTACTTC
CASRLTYEQYF